This T cell receptor (beta chain) emerged from a study of blood T cell repertoires in COVID-19 (dated by TCRdb to about 2020). In the study overall: Samples from collaborators originated in the United States, Italy and Spain and spanned both the acute and convalescent phases of COVID-19. Where available, HLA class I and class II types were obtained from metadata supplied by the sample provider rather than from assay-based typing. The material from the prospective study consisted of cDNA or gDNA derived from T cells, B-cell-depleted T cells, or PBMCs. Samples were obtained from the ongoing ImmuneRACE study (first 160 participants) and from over 1,000 subjects provided by 6 global collaborators. A freely available public database, intended as a resource for researchers studying the immune response to SARS-CoV-2, is where the repertoires were released. The sample metadata nearly always contained a de-identified subject ID, COVID-19 status, age in years and sex. Subjects who had been exposed to COVID-19, were actively infected with it, or had recovered from it provided the deeply sampled blood TCRbeta repertoires that made up the dataset. Results and caveats for the whole study, not just this receptor: The amount of clinical and demographic metadata varied by source and participant and was provided uncurated.

Worth noting for this clone: The clone's antigen remains unknown. No base quality values were provided; no much bigger clone lies one nucleotide off.

In the prospective study, participants were 18 to 89 years old, resided in about two dozen geographic areas of the United States, and were enrolled through a virtual design. Cohort assignment in the prospective study relied on participant-reported clinical history from a screening survey and a study questionnaire. Mobile phlebotomists in the prospective study collected whole blood, serum and a nasopharyngeal or oropharyngeal swab from every participant. Over a 2-month period, participants in the prospective study had the option of providing additional blood draws and questionnaires. Blood samples from the prospective study were shipped frozen or at room temperature prior to DNA extraction. The immunoSEQ Assay, a bias-controlled multiplex PCR, was used to amplify TCRbeta CDR3 regions from genomic DNA. In the original analysis: The number of nucleated cells in each sample was estimated from the amplification of reference gene primers within the assay. Sequence reads were collapsed and filtered to measure the absolute abundance of every unique TCRbeta CDR3 rearrangement. For each sample, productive Simpson clonality was calculated as the square root of Simpson's diversity index over productive rearrangements. Not all clones reach the TCRdb copy of this immuneACCESS table, which keeps in-frame sequences only. Checked studies attribute under half of the gap to unresolved V genes and leave the rest unexplained. From that table come the V and J calls and clone size; the DNA was used to work out D and trimming. The sample has 130,000 to 150,000 clones on record, around 87% of them singletons. The top ten constitute about 1.2% of the sample.

Clipping removes 5 bases from V and 0 bases from J, with 2 as the unmatched junction base count. CDR1 and CDR2, looked up from the germline V gene, are KGHSH and LQKENI. Its CDR3 holds 16 amino acids, cysteine through phenylalanine. Only CDR3 DNA remains: 48 bases, in frame from the first base. This clonotype was sampled from a woman aged 25 to 45 with acute COVID-19. The specimen sequenced was PBMCs or T cells enriched from blood (not recorded which). The V and J genes are TRBV18 and TRBJ2-2; TRBD2 lines up with 11 middle nucleotides. CDR3 loop: CASSAGLAANTGELFF. The sequenced DNA is TGTGCCAGCTCAGCGGGACTAGCGGCGAACACCGGGGAGCTGTTTTTT.